The sequence of this T cell receptor beta chain was determined in a study of shared clonotypes between healthy human individuals. About the study: Two female and a few male donors aged 18 to 49 were enrolled.

V dropped 5 bases and J dropped 9; count of bases not matched to a gene: 8. Germline V gene sequence: CDR1 SEHNR, CDR2 FQNEAQ (reference sequence). The CDR3 totals 13 residues. Terminally differentiated effector memory CD45RA+ cells were excluded from the naive CD8 cells, which were CD45RO-negative and positively selected for CCR7. Profiled with immunoSEQ multiplex PCR; TCRdb holds only in-frame clones, not every one. This sample has 550,000 to 750,000 clones; roughly nine tenths occur once, and the top ten carry 24%. This chain links TRBV7-9 with TRBJ2-5; 8 bases are shared with TRBD2. The sequence derives from a man aged 30 to 45 in good health. Sample: naive CD8+ T cells sorted from blood. CDR3 nucleotides: TGTGCCAGCAGCGTCGGGACTAGAGGGGCCCAGTACTTC. Amino acids: CASSVGTRGAQYF. Looking up the rest from reference TRBV7-9 and TRBJ2-5 gives the full variable domain: DTGVSQNPRHKITKRGQNVTFRCDPISEHNRLYWYRQTLGQGPEFLTYFQNEAQLEKSRLLSDRFSAERPKGSFSTLEIQRTEQGDSAMYLCASSVGTRGAQYFGPGTRLLVL.